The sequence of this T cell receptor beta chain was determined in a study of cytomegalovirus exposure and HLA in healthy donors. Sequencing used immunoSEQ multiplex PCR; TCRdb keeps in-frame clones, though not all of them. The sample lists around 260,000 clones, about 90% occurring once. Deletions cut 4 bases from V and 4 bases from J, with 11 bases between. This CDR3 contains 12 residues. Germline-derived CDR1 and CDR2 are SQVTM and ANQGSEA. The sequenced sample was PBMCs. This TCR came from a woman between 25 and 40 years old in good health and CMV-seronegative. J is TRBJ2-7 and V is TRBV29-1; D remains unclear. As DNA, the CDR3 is TGCAGCGTTGGGGCGCCGGATTACGAGCAGTACTTC. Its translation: CSVGAPDYEQYF.